These 5 T cell receptor beta chains share one sample of origin, sequenced in a study of cytomegalovirus exposure and HLA in healthy donors (dated by TCRdb to 2015 to 2018). Receptor amplification or capture employed the immunoSEQ multiplex PCR assay. For the multiplex PCR, a mixture combining 60 forward primers for TCR Vbeta segments and 13 reverse primers for TCR Jbeta segments was used. The immuneACCESS repertoire file appears here via TCRdb, limited to in-frame rearrangements. These files lack a portion of the clones; in checked studies, under half of the deficit traces to unresolved V genes, and the cause of the others is not known. The sample data list 150,000 to 200,000 clones, and 9.5% to 15% of these were observed just once. The top ten hold over 6.5% of the sample. Sequenced: PBMCs. These receptors were obtained from a man over 45 in good health and CMV-seropositive.

The chain couples TRBV18 to TRBJ2-1; the match to TRBD1 covers 9 bases. This CDR3 has 16 amino acids. J gave up 10 bases and V 3 bases, and 13 bases lay outside the gene matches. Germline V gene sequence: CDR1 KGHSH, CDR2 LQKENI. DNA of the CDR3: TGTGCCAGCTCACCCTCGGGACGAGGTGGGACAGGGGAGCAGTTCTTC. Translated: CASSPSGRGGTGEQFF.

This clone was detected only a few times. The V gene is TRBV15, the J gene TRBJ1-5; 7 bases are a match to TRBD1. Germline CDR1 reads LNHNV; CDR2 reads YYDKDF (reference sequence). This CDR3 contains 14 residues. The trim removed 5 bases at V and 6 bases at J, leaving 7 bases unmatched. The DNA for the CDR3 is TGTGCCACCAGCTACGACAGGGAGGCTCAGCCCCAGCATTTT. Protein: CATSYDREAQPQHF.

This rearrangement joins TRBV29-1 to TRBJ2-4, with 11 bases lining up with TRBD1. The length of the CDR3 is 16 residues. The J segment lost 0 bases and the V segment lost 8 bases, leaving 9 bases of the junction unmatched. Germline V gene data show CDR1 as SQVTM and CDR2 as ANQGSEA. In DNA, the CDR3 is TGCAGCCCCGAGGTGGGACAGGGGGTAGCCAAAAACATTCAGTACTTC. The encoded protein is CSPEVGQGVAKNIQYF.

This chain joins TRBV4-3 and TRBJ2-6, with D hard to call. Trimming stripped 4 bases from V and 0 bases from J, with 7 bases between. This CDR3 region has 15 residues. In germline, CDR1 is LGHNA, CDR2 YSLEER. The chain's CDR3 is CASSRSSSGANVLTF. The DNA for the CDR3 is TGCGCCAGCAGCCGTAGCTCCTCTGGGGCCAACGTCCTGACTTTC.

V gene TRBV19 combines with J gene TRBJ1-3; maybe TRBD1 (6 bases). With 4 bases removed from V and 2 bases from J, the gap between germline ends came to 12 bases. CDR3 size: 15 residues. In germline, CDR1 is LNHDA, CDR2 SQIVND (reference sequence). CDR3 loop: CASSTPTGTGNTIYF. DNA for the CDR3: TGTGCCAGTAGTACCCCAACAGGGACTGGAAACACCATATATTTT.